Sequencing of this T cell receptor beta chain was carried out in a study of blood T cell repertoires in COVID-19. Study information: Material from acute and convalescent COVID-19 was sourced from the United States, Italy and Spain.

This CDR3 is 15 amino acids long. The trim removed 7 bases at V and 1 base at J, leaving 7 bases unmatched. CDR1 is KGHDR and CDR2 is SFDVKD in the germline V gene. Profiling relied on immunoSEQ multiplex PCR, and the TCRdb table lists in-frame clones only, not all of them. This sample has more than 200,000 clones, with roughly 91% found just once. The rearrangement joins TRBV24-1 to TRBJ1-1, with 8 bases identical to TRBD1. Sequencing was carried out using PBMCs or T cells enriched from blood (not recorded which). This clonotype was obtained from a woman in her twenties or thirties who had recovered from COVID-19. The CDR3 sequence: CATRTGTGRNTEAFF. The CDR3 DNA is TGTGCCACCAGGACGGGGACAGGTCGGAACACTGAAGCTTTCTTT.